A selection of T cell receptor beta chains follows, all from one sample in a study of cytomegalovirus exposure and HLA in healthy donors. Sequenced by immunoSEQ multiplex PCR; TCRdb stores in-frame clones only, minus some. The repertoire holds hundreds of thousands of clones, with around four fifths as singletons. Source material: PBMCs. These receptors were obtained from a male donor in good health and CMV-seronegative. The CDR3 runs from the conserved cysteine through the conserved F or W. A D gene is named only where the DNA matches it firmly. Size tells how often a clone was seen (once, few, many) or the class of an expanded clone, and some rows leave it out.

-	-	TRBJ2-6	TRBV7-2	TGTGCCAGCAGCTTACATGGAGACACGGCGGGGGGGGCCAACGTCCTGACTTTC	CASSLHGDTAGGANVLTF
TRBD2	-	TRBJ2-3	TRBV14	TGTGCCAGCAGCCAAGATCCGGGACTAGCGGGAGTCACAGATACGCAGTATTTT	CASSQDPGLAGVTDTQYF
-	few	TRBJ1-1	TRBV27	TGTGCCAGCAGTACACTGAACACTGAAGCTTTCTTT	CASSTLNTEAFF
TRBD2	-	TRBJ2-3	TRBV23-1	TGCGCCAGCAGTCGAGTCTTGAGCGGGGCATGCACAGATACGCAGTATTTT	CASSRVLSGACTDTQYF
TRBD2	-	TRBJ2-5	TRBV11-2	TGTGCCAGCAGCCCCCGACTAGCGGAGGAGGGGACCCAGTACTTC	CASSPRLAEEGTQYF
TRBD2	-	TRBJ2-1	TRBV6-6	TGTGCCAGCAGACCCCCGGGACTAAGCGATGAGCAGTTCTTC	CASRPPGLSDEQFF
-	-	TRBJ2-5	TRBV27	TGTGCCAGCAGTCCCTCGCGAGGGACCCAGTACTTC	CASSPSRGTQYF
-	-	TRBJ1-4	TRBV5-1	TGCGCCAGCAGATCGCGTGAAAAACTGTTTTTT	CASRSREKLFF
TRBD1	-	TRBJ1-3	TRBV27	TGTGCCAGCAGGAGACAGGGGTCTGGAAACACCATATATTTT	CASRRQGSGNTIYF
-	-	TRBJ2-4	TRBV19	TGTGCCAGTAGTATCATAAGTGTGGGGAGGACCGGAAACATTCAGTACTTC	CASSIISVGRTGNIQYF
-	-	TRBJ1-1	TRBV7-9	TGTGCCAGCAGCTTAGTCACAGAGGGCACTGAAGCTTTCTTT	CASSLVTEGTEAFF
TRBD1	-	TRBJ2-3	TRBV9	TGTGCCAGCAACGTCGGAATCCAGGGGGCGGCAGATACGCAGTATTTT	CASNVGIQGAADTQYF
-	once	TRBJ2-3	TRBV19	TGTGCCAGTAGTTGGGCTAGCACAGATACGCAGTATTTT	CASSWASTDTQYF
-	once	TRBJ2-1	TRBV1	TGCACCAGCAGTCCGAATCGGACAGGGGAAAATGAGCAGTTCTTC	CTSSPNRTGENEQFF
-	-	TRBJ1-1	TRBV15	TGTGCCACCAGCAGAGAGGGACAAGGGGAGCCGAACACTGAAGCTTTCTTT	CATSREGQGEPNTEAFF
-	-	TRBJ1-1	TRBV4-1	TGCGCCAGCAGCCAAGCAGGGGACACTTTGAACACTGAAGCTTTCTTT	CASSQAGDTLNTEAFF
-	-	TRBJ1-1	TRBV5-1	TGCGCCAGCAGCCCATACATGAACACTGAAGCTTTCTTT	CASSPYMNTEAFF
-	few	TRBJ1-4	TRBV28	TGTGCCAGCAGTTCGGGGGATCGAAAACTGTTTTTT	CASSSGDRKLFF
-	-	TRBJ2-7	TRBV10-2	TGCGCCAGCAGTGATACGTGGGGCAAGCAGTACTTC	CASSDTWGKQYF
-	-	TRBJ2-7	TRBV18	TGTGCCAGCTCACTACGGACTTCCTACGAGCAGTACTTC	CASSLRTSYEQYF
-	-	TRBJ2-5	TRBV11-1	TGTGCCAGCAGCTTAAAGCACAGGGAGACCCAGTACTTC	CASSLKHRETQYF
TRBD1	-	TRBJ1-2	TRBV6-5	TGTGCCAGCAGAGAGACAGGGGGCGCGAAATATGGCTACACCTTC	CASRETGGAKYGYTF
TRBD1	-	TRBJ2-2	TRBV28	TGTGCCGGCGGGACAGGGCAAACCGGGGAGCTGTTTTTT	CAGGTGQTGELFF
-	-	TRBJ2-5	TRBV5-1	TGCGCCAGCAGCTGGGAGGCGGAGACCCAGTACTTC	CASSWEAETQYF
TRBD2	-	TRBJ2-7	TRBV5-1	TGCGCCAGCAGCACCTCGGGACTAGCGGGATTTGAGCAGTACTTC	CASSTSGLAGFEQYF
-	many	TRBJ2-7	TRBV27	TGTGCCAGCAGACGTGACAGCTCCTACGAGCAGTACTTC	CASRRDSSYEQYF
-	-	TRBJ1-1	TRBV5-4	TGTGCCAGCAGCCTTGACAGATATGAAGCTTTCTTT	CASSLDRYEAFF
-	-	TRBJ2-1	TRBV15	TGTGCCACCAGCAGAGATCCTAACGGGACACCCCAGGATGAGCAGTTCTTC	CATSRDPNGTPQDEQFF
-	-	TRBJ2-3	TRBV2	TGTGCCAGCACCTCCGGGAGACATGTCGCAGATACGCAGTATTTT	CASTSGRHVADTQYF
-	-	TRBJ2-2	TRBV2	TGTGCCAGCAGTGGTCAGGGTGTGACCGGGGAGCTGTTTTTT	CASSGQGVTGELFF
-	-	TRBJ2-7	TRBV30	TGTGCCTGGGGAGGAATTTACGAGCAGTACTTC	CAWGGIYEQYF
-	-	TRBJ2-3	TRBV2	TGTGCCAGCAGTGAGGGGGACTTCAGTACGCAGTATTTT	CASSEGDFSTQYF
-	once	TRBJ2-1	TRBV5-1	TGCGCCAGCAGCTCTTCCCCAGACAAGCGGTACAATGAGCAGTTCTTC	CASSSSPDKRYNEQFF
TRBD1	-	TRBJ1-6	TRBV2	TGTGCCAGCAGTGAAGAACAGGGGGCTCGTTCACCCCTCCACTTT	CASSEEQGARSPLHF
-	-	TRBJ2-7	TRBV2	TGTGCCAGCAGTGAGGTCAGGGCCCCCACGCAGGAGCAGTACTTC	CASSEVRAPTQEQYF
-	-	TRBJ2-7	TRBV9	TGTGCCAGCAGCGAGTGGGACGGGAGATCCGCCTACGAGCAGTACTTC	CASSEWDGRSAYEQYF
TRBD1	-	TRBJ1-3	TRBV19	TGTGCCAGTAGTATAGTCGGAGGGGGCACTGGAAACACCATATATTTT	CASSIVGGGTGNTIYF
TRBD2	-	TRBJ2-3	TRBV7-8	TGTGCCAGCAGCTCCCCGCCTAGCGGGAGAATGGATACGCAGTATTTT	CASSSPPSGRMDTQYF
TRBD1	-	TRBJ2-2	TRBV11-3	TGTGCCAGCAGCCAACGGACAGGGGGAAGCGGGGAGCTGTTTTTT	CASSQRTGGSGELFF
-	-	TRBJ2-7	TRBV7-8	TGTGCCAGCGGGAGAGGGGGAACAGGAGCCTACGAGCAGTACTTC	CASGRGGTGAYEQYF
TRBD1	-	TRBJ1-1	TRBV19	TGTGCCAGTAGTATGACAGGGCAGAACACTGAAGCTTTCTTT	CASSMTGQNTEAFF
-	once	TRBJ2-7	TRBV19	TGTGCCAGTAGTATCAGTCAGGGGTTCGTGAAGTACTTC	CASSISQGFVKYF
-	-	TRBJ1-5	TRBV27	TGTGCCAGCGGTTGGGGGCCTGATCAGCCCCAGCATTTT	CASGWGPDQPQHF